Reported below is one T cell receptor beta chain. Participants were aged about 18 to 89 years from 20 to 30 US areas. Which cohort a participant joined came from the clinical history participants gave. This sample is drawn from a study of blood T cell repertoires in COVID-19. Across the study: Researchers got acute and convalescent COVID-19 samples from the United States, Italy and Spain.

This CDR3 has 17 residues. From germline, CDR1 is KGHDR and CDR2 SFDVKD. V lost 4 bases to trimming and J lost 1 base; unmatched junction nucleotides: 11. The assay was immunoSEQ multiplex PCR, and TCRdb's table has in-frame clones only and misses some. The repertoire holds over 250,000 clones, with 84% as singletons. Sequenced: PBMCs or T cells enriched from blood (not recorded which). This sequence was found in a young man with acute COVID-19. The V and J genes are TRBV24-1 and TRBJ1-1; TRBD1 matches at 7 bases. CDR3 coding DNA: TGTGCCACCAGTGAGACGAGGGGGCACGGGAGGAACACTGAAGCTTTCTTT. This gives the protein CATSETRGHGRNTEAFF.